The rows below give T cell receptor beta chains drawn from one sample of a study of blood T cell repertoires in COVID-19. Sequenced by immunoSEQ multiplex PCR; TCRdb stores in-frame clones only, minus some. The repertoire consists of about 140,000 clones, with 85% to 90% occurring once and the leading ten covering roughly a tenth. The sequencing input was peripheral blood. Receptor source: a man aged 45-60 years with active or convalescent COVID-19. The CDR3 runs from the conserved cysteine through the conserved F or W. The D gene is left open where the match is weak. A row's size may be missing; if present it is once, few, many or a size class.

d_gene: .; abundance: once; j_gene: TRBJ1-1; v_gene: TRBV19; CDR3nt: TGTGCCAGTAGGAGCGCCCCAAGGAGTGAAGCTTTCTTT; CDR3aa: CASRSAPRSEAFF
d_gene: TRBD2; abundance: .; j_gene: TRBJ2-5; v_gene: TRBV6-5; CDR3nt: TGTGCCAGCAGTTACCGGACTAGCGGGCTCTTGGAGACCCAGTACTTC; CDR3aa: CASSYRTSGLLETQYF
d_gene: TRBD1; abundance: .; j_gene: TRBJ1-6; v_gene: TRBV5-1; CDR3nt: TGCGCCAGCAGCGAGGGACAGAGTGTATCACCCCTCCACTTT; CDR3aa: CASSEGQSVSPLHF
d_gene: TRBD1; abundance: .; j_gene: TRBJ2-1; v_gene: TRBV5-4; CDR3nt: TGTGCCAGCAGCTGGACAGGGGCGCGAAATGAGCAGTTCTTC; CDR3aa: CASSWTGARNEQFF
d_gene: TRBD1; abundance: .; j_gene: TRBJ2-6; v_gene: TRBV2; CDR3nt: TGTGCCAGCCGGGACAGGAGCTCTGGGGCCAACGTCCTGACTTTC; CDR3aa: CASRDRSSGANVLTF
d_gene: TRBD1; abundance: .; j_gene: TRBJ2-2; v_gene: TRBV6-6; CDR3nt: TGTGCCAGCAGTCTCCGGACAGGGTACACCGGGGAGCTGTTTTTT; CDR3aa: CASSLRTGYTGELFF
d_gene: .; abundance: .; j_gene: TRBJ2-1; v_gene: TRBV3-1/TRBV3-2; CDR3nt: TGTGCCAGCAGCCAGGGAAGGGGTGAGCAGTTCTTC; CDR3aa: CASSQGRGEQFF
d_gene: .; abundance: .; j_gene: TRBJ2-7; v_gene: TRBV5-1; CDR3nt: TGCGCCAGCACCACAGGAGAGAGGTTACCGCAGTACTTC; CDR3aa: CASTTGERLPQYF
d_gene: TRBD1; abundance: .; j_gene: TRBJ2-4; v_gene: TRBV2; CDR3nt: TGTGCCAGCAGTGAAAACAGGGGGGTAAACATTCAGTACTTC; CDR3aa: CASSENRGVNIQYF
d_gene: TRBD1; abundance: once; j_gene: TRBJ1-4; v_gene: TRBV10-3; CDR3nt: TGTGCCATCAGGGGAACCGGGACAGGGTATGAAAAACTGTTTTTT; CDR3aa: CAIRGTGTGYEKLFF